These 10 T cell receptor beta chains were all obtained from the same sample, sequenced in a study of T cells in Graves' hyperthyroidism and ophthalmopathy. Amplified TCR beta CDR3 regions derived from RNA transcripts. The primer set for the first-round RT-PCR of the TCR CDR3 was HTBI. TCRdb called the multiplex PCR reads again in MiXCR, with one record for every CDR3 protein. Here the sample spans 360,000 or so distinct CDR3 sequences, under 20% being singletons. Sequenced material: blood. All receptors derive from a woman in her late teens or twenties with Graves' hyperthyroidism.

Worth noting for this clonotype: A much larger clone sits a single nucleotide away, making a read error possible. The V gene is TRBV15, the J gene TRBJ2-6; no definite D call. This CDR3 is built from 14 residues. Germline V gene sequence: CDR1 LNHNV, CDR2 YYDKDF (reference sequence). CDR3 loop: CATNRLSGANVLTF. In DNA, the CDR3 is TGTGCCACCAACAGACTTTCTGGGGCCAACGTCCTGACTTTC. Based on the CDR3 plus reference TRBV15 and TRBJ2-6, the full variable domain is DAMVIQNPRYQVTQFGKPVTLSCSQTLNHNVMYWYQQKSSQAPKLLFHYYDKDFNNEADTPDNFQSRRPNTSFCFLDIRSPGLGDTAMYLCATNRLSGANVLTFGAGSRLTVL.

This chain joins TRBV29-1 and TRBJ1-1, with a tentative D call TRBD1 (6 bases). Germline values: CDR1 SQVTM, CDR2 ANQGSEA. This CDR3 region has 14 residues. V was trimmed by 5 bases and J by 0 bases, leaving 13 bases between them. CDR3 bases: TGCAGCGTTTTGCACCGGGACATGAACACTGAAGCTTTCTTT. Translating it yields CSVLHRDMNTEAFF.

V usage is TRBV12-3 or TRBV12-4 and J usage is TRBJ1-1; tentative D call: TRBD1 (5 bases). The length of the CDR3 is 13 residues. V dropped 7 bases and J dropped 12 bases, with 21 bases sitting between them. Written as DNA, the CDR3 is TGTGCCAGCATCAGATCCAGGGTGGCGGAGACTTTCTTT. Amino acids: CASIRSRVAETFF.

The chain carries TRBV25-1 and TRBJ2-5; D possibly corresponds to TRBD1 (6 bases). V shed 4 bases and J shed 7 bases, with 22 bases lying between them. In germline, CDR1 is MGHDK, CDR2 SYGVNS. CDR3 length: 16 amino acids. The CDR3 loop is CASSVPGQPERGTQYF. The CDR3 DNA reads as TGTGCCAGCAGTGTGCCGGGACAACCAGAAAGAGGGACCCAGTACTTC.

This clonotype has a single count. This chain joins TRBV4-1 and TRBJ1-2; D is undetermined. The germline V gene has CDR1 MGHRA and CDR2 YSYEKL. The CDR3 contains 14 residues. Trimming cost V 1 base and J 5 bases, with 11 bases left between them. CDR3 sequence (DNA): TGCGCCAGCAGCCAAGCGGCAGGAAAGTATGGCTACACCTTC. As protein: CASSQAAGKYGYTF.

About this clonotype itself: A much larger clone is a single base away; this may be a read error. Written as DNA, the CDR3 is TGTGCCAGCAGTCCGGGGAGTGATCAGCCCCAGCATTTT. Its translation is CASSPGSDQPQHF. This chain uses TRBV12-3 or TRBV12-4 with TRBJ1-5; D not resolved. The CDR3 has 13 residues. Trimming removed 5 bases at V and 5 bases at J, with 10 bases between.

This clonotype was picked up many times. The chain combines TRBV4-1 with TRBJ2-2; 10 positions match TRBD2. Trimming at V came to 1 base and at J to 5 bases, leaving 4 bases not matched to a gene. The CDR3 sequence is 16 residues long. Germline V gives CDR1 MGHRA, CDR2 YSYEKL. The CDR3 sequence: CASSQAPGLATGELFF. CDR3 in DNA: TGCGCCAGCAGCCAAGCTCCGGGACTAGCGACCGGGGAGCTGTTTTTT.

This rearrangement joins TRBV30 to TRBJ1-1, with D tentatively TRBD1 (5 bases). Per germline, CDR1 GTSNPN and CDR2 SVGIG (reference sequence). V lost 3 bases and J lost 5, with 10 bases in between. The CDR3 runs 12 residues. The CDR3 spells CAWRYRNTEAFF. CDR3 in DNA: TGTGCCTGGAGGTACAGGAATACTGAAGCTTTCTTT.

The chain combines TRBV6-4 with TRBJ2-7, with 7 bases lining up with TRBD1. Germline V gene lookup returns CDR1 MRHNA and CDR2 SNTAGT. There are 12 residues in the CDR3. The junction had 5 bases not matched to a gene; V was cut back by 7 bases and J by 5 bases. CDR3 sequence (DNA): TGTGCCAGCATCGGGACAGAGAACGAGCAGTACTTC. Translated, it gives CASIGTENEQYF.

Only one count was recorded for this clonotype. It may be a read error: a sequence one base away is much more abundant. The chain recombines TRBV4-1 with TRBJ1-3; D remains unclear. The germline V gene has CDR1 MGHRA and CDR2 YSYEKL. CDR3 size: 15 residues. CDR3 DNA: TGCGCCAGCAGCCGACTGATAATCTCTGGAAACACCATATGTTTT. Protein product: CASSRLIISGNTICF.